The 9 T cell receptor beta chains given below trace back to one sample, sequenced in a study of cytomegalovirus exposure and HLA in healthy donors. With 60 Vbeta and 13 Jbeta primers, the PCR was carried out. Clones were sequenced by immunoSEQ multiplex PCR, and TCRdb holds only the in-frame ones, with some missing. The data hold about 250,000 clones, with about 80% observed a single time. The sample was PBMCs. The receptor source for this set is a girl aged 2 to 9 in good health and CMV-seronegative.

This chain joins TRBV19 and TRBJ2-2; the match to TRBD1 covers 8 bases. V was clipped by 3 bases and J by 4 bases; unmatched bases: 4. This CDR3 contains 15 residues. In germline, CDR1 is LNHDA, CDR2 SQIVND (reference sequence). The CDR3 is CASSINRGSTGELFF. In DNA, the CDR3 is TGTGCCAGTAGTATTAACAGGGGGTCCACCGGGGAGCTGTTTTTT.

V is TRBV7-9 and J is TRBJ2-1, with 8 positions matching TRBD2. Germline V gene lookup returns CDR1 SEHNR and CDR2 FQNEAQ (reference sequence). CDR3 length equals 15 residues. Trimming removed 5 bases from V and 4 bases from J; junction bases left unmatched: 7. The CDR3 DNA reads TGTGCCAGCAGCCCATTAGCGGGAATTTACAATGAGCAGTTCTTC. Translating it yields CASSPLAGIYNEQFF.

This clone has more than one count but fewer than ten. The rearrangement uses TRBV28 and TRBJ1-4; 9 bases align to TRBD1. V shed 5 bases, J shed 14 bases, and the junction held 15 bases outside the gene matches. Germline CDR1 reads MDHEN; CDR2 reads SYDVKM. The CDR3 covers 15 residues. CDR3 sequence reads: CASSEFPGTGIVLFF. CDR3 in DNA: TGTGCCAGCAGTGAGTTCCCCGGGACAGGGATTGTTCTGTTTTTT.

The J gene is TRBJ2-3, the V gene TRBV12-5, with 10 positions matching TRBD2. V lost 4 bases, J lost 2 bases, and 3 bases stayed unmatched. The CDR3 totals 15 residues. Germline V CDR1 and CDR2: LGHNT, FRNRAP. The CDR3 loop reads CASGSGLAVTDTQYF. The DNA of the CDR3 is TGTGCTAGTGGTTCCGGACTAGCGGTCACAGATACGCAGTATTTT.

This chain connects TRBV10-3 to TRBJ1-3, with 7 bases aligning to TRBD1. This CDR3 has 14 residues. The V gene's germline CDR1 is ENHRY and CDR2 SYGVKD. Trimming at V came to 11 bases and at J to 2 bases, leaving 9 bases not matched to a gene. CDR3 in amino acids: CASSQQGTGNTIYF. CDR3 nucleotides: TGTGCCTCCTCGCAACAGGGGACTGGAAACACCATATATTTT.

V and J are TRBV7-6 and TRBJ2-1, with 9 bases aligning to TRBD2. V lost 1 base to trimming and J lost 5 bases; unmatched junction nucleotides: 3. Germline V lookup: CDR1 SGHVS, CDR2 FNYEAQ. CDR3 size: 15 residues. The CDR3, as DNA: TGTGCCAGCAGCTTAGGTCTAGCGGGAAACAATGAGCAGTTCTTC. Protein product: CASSLGLAGNNEQFF. Full variable domain (remainder filled in from reference TRBV7-6 and TRBJ2-1): GAGVSQSPRYKVTKRGQDVALRCDPISGHVSLYWYRQALGQGPEFLTYFNYEAQQDKSGLPNDRFSAERPEGSISTLTIQRTEQRDSAMYRCASSLGLAGNNEQFFGPGTRLTVL.

This clone has just one count. The chain is built from TRBV5-8 and TRBJ2-1; possible D gene TRBD2, 7 bases. The length of the CDR3 is 15 residues. With 2 bases removed from V and 1 base from J, the gap between germline ends came to 10 bases. Germline lookup yields CDR1 SGHTS and CDR2 YDEGEE. CDR3 residues: CASSLRGASYNEQFF. CDR3 in DNA: TGTGCCAGCAGCTTACGGGGGGCATCCTACAATGAGCAGTTCTTC.

This chain uses TRBV9 with TRBJ1-6; 8 nucleotides align to TRBD1. CDR1 and CDR2 (germline): SGDLS, YYNGEE. The CDR3 covers 15 residues. With V trimmed by 3 bases and J by 4 bases, 3 bases remained unmatched. The CDR3, as DNA: TGTGCCAGCAGCGGACAGGGGTGGTATAATTCACCCCTCCACTTT. Translated: CASSGQGWYNSPLHF.

The chain joins TRBV19 to TRBJ2-5; 8 nucleotides line up with TRBD1. The CDR3 runs to 13 residues. Trimming at V came to 6 bases and at J to 7 bases, leaving 7 bases not matched to a gene. Germline CDR1 is LNHDA and CDR2 is SQIVND (reference sequence). CDR3 in amino acids: CASSLDRVGTQYF. The CDR3, as DNA: TGTGCCAGTAGCTTGGACAGGGTCGGGACCCAGTACTTC.